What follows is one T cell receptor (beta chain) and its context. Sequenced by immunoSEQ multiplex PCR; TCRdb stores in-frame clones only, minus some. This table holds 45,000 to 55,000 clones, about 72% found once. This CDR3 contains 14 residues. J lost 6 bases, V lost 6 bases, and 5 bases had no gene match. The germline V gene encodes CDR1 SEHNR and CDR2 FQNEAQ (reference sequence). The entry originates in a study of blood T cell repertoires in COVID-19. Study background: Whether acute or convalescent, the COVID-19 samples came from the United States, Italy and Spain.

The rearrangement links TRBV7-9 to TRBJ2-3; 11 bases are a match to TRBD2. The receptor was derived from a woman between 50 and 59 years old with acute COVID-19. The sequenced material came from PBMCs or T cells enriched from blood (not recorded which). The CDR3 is CASRLLAGDDTQYF. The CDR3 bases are TGTGCCAGCAGGTTACTAGCGGGGGACGATACGCAGTATTTT.